The rows below give T cell receptor beta chains drawn from one sample of a study of radiotherapy plus CTLA-4 blockade in lung cancer. Using immunoSEQ multiplex PCR, the repertoire was profiled, and TCRdb retains in-frame clones only, with some absent. The data contain about 60,000 clones, over 70% of them singletons. The sample was peripheral blood, taken from a patient treated with radiotherapy plus ipilimumab. Source of these receptors: a human donor with non-small cell lung cancer who had a partial response to radiotherapy plus ipilimumab. Each CDR3 is given with its conserved first and last residue. A D gene is named only where the DNA matches it firmly.

cdr3_aa	v_call	j_call	d_call
CASSVGSGQSLNIQYF	TRBV9	TRBJ2-4	TRBD1
CASSPGVGETQYF	TRBV7-3	TRBJ2-5	-
CASSLSGQPRLAKNIQYF	TRBV5-4	TRBJ2-4	-
CASSSGTGNTEAFF	TRBV11-3	TRBJ1-1	TRBD1
CAITAGTGELYNEQFF	TRBV10-3	TRBJ2-1	TRBD1
CASSPLAGGTDTQYF	TRBV13	TRBJ2-3	TRBD2
CASIPNRGGTEAFF	TRBV19	TRBJ1-1	TRBD1
CASSLQGASDQPQHF	TRBV7-2	TRBJ1-5	TRBD1
CASSIRDSPHGYTF	TRBV19	TRBJ1-2	TRBD1
CASSLTGTTNQPQHF	TRBV5-1	TRBJ1-5	-
CASSQGTSGGLALTQYF	TRBV4-2	TRBJ2-3	TRBD2
CASTSSGGEKLFF	TRBV6-6	TRBJ1-4	TRBD1
CASSYPGQRNTGELFF	TRBV6-6	TRBJ2-2	TRBD1
CASNGGRGRPAGANEKLFF	TRBV10-1	TRBJ1-4	-
CASTRTGSETQYF	TRBV10-1	TRBJ2-5	TRBD1
CASSQLDTGEQYF	TRBV7-2	TRBJ2-7	-
CSVVPQGTNTEAFF	TRBV29-1	TRBJ1-1	-
CASSLVLQTLATQYF	TRBV5-6	TRBJ2-5	-